The 8 T cell receptor beta chains in this list originate from one sample, sequenced in a study of low-dose radiotherapy and immunotherapy resistance in tumors. First-strand cDNA used TRAV- and TRBV-specific primers, covering alpha and beta chains. A roughly 20-cycle PCR with a constant-region primer and V-primer adapter amplified TCRs. From the reads, TCRdb called clonotypes with MiXCR, one entry per CDR3 protein. The data show about 89,000 distinct CDR3 sequences, more than 8.5% seen once. Regarding time point: before trial treatment. The sample consisted of PBMCs, taken before treatment. The receptor source for this set is a male donor with prostate cancer.

This clonotype was found many times. The chain recombines TRBV5-1 with TRBJ1-1; D gene ambiguous. V was clipped by 6 bases and J by 4 bases, with 13 bases between them. The V gene's germline CDR1 is SGHRS and CDR2 YFSETQ. The CDR3 spans 13 residues. The DNA of the CDR3 is TGCGCCAGCACCCCCGACCGGAGCACTGAAGCTTTCTTT. Translation: CASTPDRSTEAFF. The full variable domain, completed using reference TRBV5-1 and TRBJ1-1, is KAGVTQTPRYLIKTRGQQVTLSCSPISGHRSVSWYQQTPGQGLQFLFEYFSETQRNKGNFPGRFSGRQFSNSRSEMNVSTLELGDSALYLCASTPDRSTEAFFGQGTRLTVV.

This clonotype was found many times. The CDR3 bases are TGTGCCAGCACCTCGGGCAGCGCCGGAGATACGCAGTATTTT. It encodes CASTSGSAGDTQYF. V gene TRBV6-2 or TRBV6-3 combines with J gene TRBJ2-3; D is uncertain. The CDR3 loop spans 14 amino acids. V lost 7 bases, J lost 5 bases, and 16 bases lay in between. The germline V gene has CDR1 MNHEY and CDR2 SVGEGT.

This clonotype was recorded many times. The gene calls are TRBV10-3 and TRBJ1-5; TRBD1 might be the D (6 bases). CDR3 length: 16 amino acids. V was pared by 0 bases and J by 2 bases, with 11 bases between. Per the germline V gene, CDR1 is ENHRY and CDR2 is SYGVKD. The CDR3 bases are TGTGCCATCAGTGAGTCATACAGGGAAGGCAATCAGCCCCAGCATTTT. It encodes CAISESYREGNQPQHF.

At least ten counts were recorded for this clonotype. J is TRBJ2-5 and V is TRBV10-3; maybe TRBD1 (5 bases). V lost 0 bases, J lost 5 bases, and 16 bases lay in between. The CDR3 is 16 residues long. CDR1 is ENHRY, CDR2 SYGVKD, per germline. In nucleotides, the CDR3 is TGTGCCATCAGTGAGTCTTCAGGGAAGGCCGAGGAGACCCAGTACTTC. It codes for CAISESSGKAEETQYF.

This clonotype was counted many times. The chain uses TRBV10-2 and TRBJ1-1, with D uncertain. The CDR3 is made up of 10 amino acids. Per the germline V gene, CDR1 is WSHSY and CDR2 is SAAADI. V gave up 0 bases and J gave up 8 bases, with 1 base separating them. The CDR3 protein is CASSESEAFF. The CDR3 nucleotides are TGCGCCAGCAGTGAGTCCGAAGCTTTCTTT.

This clonotype was seen at least ten times. The rearrangement joins TRBV11-2 to TRBJ2-1, with 12 bases fitting TRBD2. Germline V lookup: CDR1 SGHAT, CDR2 FQNNGV. V lost 0 bases and J lost 4; bases outside the gene matches: 7. This CDR3 is 18 amino acids long. CDR3 loop: CASSLDLASGRVYNEQFF. The CDR3 DNA is TGTGCCAGCAGCTTAGATCTGGCTAGCGGGAGGGTTTACAATGAGCAGTTCTTC.

This clonotype was counted ten times or more. This sequence joins TRBV28 and TRBJ2-2; 9 bases match TRBD1. CDR3 length: 15 amino acids. CDR1 and CDR2 (germline): MDHEN, SYDVKM. V lost 2 bases and J lost 5; bases outside the gene matches: 3. CDR3 sequence: CASSLRQGVTGELFF. CDR3 nucleotide sequence: TGTGCCAGCAGTTTACGACAGGGGGTTACCGGGGAGCTGTTTTTT.

This clonotype has a count of ten or more. V gene TRBV7-9 combines with J gene TRBJ2-7; D is possibly TRBD2 (5 bases). Trimming shortened V by 2 bases and J by 5 bases, and 13 bases separated the two germline ends. The CDR3 has 14 residues. The germline V gene encodes CDR1 SEHNR and CDR2 FQNEAQ (reference sequence). The CDR3 spells CASSLFGDYNEQYF. In nucleotides, the CDR3 is TGTGCCAGCAGCTTATTCGGGGATTACAACGAGCAGTACTTC.